The 7 T cell receptor beta chains listed next were all sequenced from one sample in a study of blood T cell repertoires in COVID-19. Produced via immunoSEQ multiplex PCR; TCRdb's table is partial and in-frame only. Counted here are fewer than 400,000 clones, just under 90% occurring once; the ten biggest clones make up less than 2%. Sample: peripheral blood. These receptors were taken from a woman aged 30 to 39 with COVID-19, enrolled during active disease.

The rearrangement joins TRBV5-1 to TRBJ1-6; 7 nucleotides line up with TRBD1. Losses at the gene ends were 2 bases for V and 5 bases for J; bases not matched to a gene: 4. This CDR3 has 15 amino acids. The V gene's germline CDR1 is SGHRS and CDR2 YFSETQ. The CDR3 protein is CASSFETGHNSPLHF. CDR3 bases: TGCGCCAGCAGCTTTGAGACAGGGCATAATTCACCCCTCCACTTT.

V gene TRBV5-1 combines with J gene TRBJ2-7, with 8 bases that match TRBD1. Germline CDR1 reads SGHRS; CDR2 reads YFSETQ. The CDR3 is 15 residues long. The junction had 3 bases not matched to a gene; V was cut back by 1 base and J by 0 bases. The CDR3 nucleotides read TGCGCCAGCAGCTTGAGGACAGGGAGCTCCTACGAGCAGTACTTC. This gives the protein CASSLRTGSSYEQYF.

The chain couples TRBV7-2 to TRBJ1-2, with TRBD1 matching over 8 bases. The trim removed 1 base at V and 5 bases at J, leaving 3 bases unmatched. Germline lookup yields CDR1 SGHTA and CDR2 FQGNSA. The CDR3 runs 14 residues. The chain's CDR3 is CASSLDRGIYGYTF. The CDR3 region has the DNA TGTGCCAGCAGCTTAGACAGGGGGATATATGGCTACACCTTC.

The rearrangement links TRBV6-5 to TRBJ1-2; D perhaps matches TRBD1 (6 bases). The ends were cut back, 6 bases at V and 7 bases at J, with 18 bases in the middle. Germline CDR1 and CDR2: MNHEY and SVGAGI. The CDR3 extends over 14 amino acids. CDR3 protein: CASRALGQGFGYTF. CDR3 nucleotide sequence: TGTGCCAGCAGGGCTTTGGGGCAGGGGTTTGGCTACACCTTC.

V usage is TRBV27 and J usage is TRBJ1-4; a weak D match, TRBD1 (6 bases). The CDR3 consists of 14 residues. V was clipped by 3 bases and J by 2 bases, with 7 bases between them. Germline V gene sequence: CDR1 MNHEY, CDR2 SMNVEV (reference sequence). The CDR3 here is CASSFQGTNEKLFF. The CDR3 coding sequence is TGTGCCAGCAGTTTTCAGGGGACTAATGAAAAACTGTTTTTT.

This chain joins TRBV15 and TRBJ1-1, with a tentative D call TRBD1 (5 bases). The V and J ends lost 6 bases and 3 bases respectively, with 8 bases between them. Germline CDR1 and CDR2: LNHNV and YYDKDF (reference sequence). The CDR3 length is 12 residues. The CDR3 DNA reads TGTGCCACCAGAAACAGGTACACTGAAGCTTTCTTT. Protein: CATRNRYTEAFF. Full variable domain (rest looked up from reference TRBV15 and TRBJ1-1): DAMVIQNPRYQVTQFGKPVTLSCSQTLNHNVMYWYQQKSSQAPKLLFHYYDKDFNNEADTPDNFQSRRPNTSFCFLDIRSPGLGDTAMYLCATRNRYTEAFFGQGTRLTVV.

The chain has TRBV19 and TRBJ2-1, with 9 bases identical to TRBD1. This CDR3 region has 15 residues. Trimming cost V 3 bases and J 0 bases; bases outside gene matches: 0. The germline gives CDR1 LNHDA, CDR2 SQIVND (reference sequence). The CDR3 reads CASSMTGGSYNEQFF. DNA of the CDR3: TGTGCCAGTAGTATGACAGGGGGCTCCTACAATGAGCAGTTCTTC.